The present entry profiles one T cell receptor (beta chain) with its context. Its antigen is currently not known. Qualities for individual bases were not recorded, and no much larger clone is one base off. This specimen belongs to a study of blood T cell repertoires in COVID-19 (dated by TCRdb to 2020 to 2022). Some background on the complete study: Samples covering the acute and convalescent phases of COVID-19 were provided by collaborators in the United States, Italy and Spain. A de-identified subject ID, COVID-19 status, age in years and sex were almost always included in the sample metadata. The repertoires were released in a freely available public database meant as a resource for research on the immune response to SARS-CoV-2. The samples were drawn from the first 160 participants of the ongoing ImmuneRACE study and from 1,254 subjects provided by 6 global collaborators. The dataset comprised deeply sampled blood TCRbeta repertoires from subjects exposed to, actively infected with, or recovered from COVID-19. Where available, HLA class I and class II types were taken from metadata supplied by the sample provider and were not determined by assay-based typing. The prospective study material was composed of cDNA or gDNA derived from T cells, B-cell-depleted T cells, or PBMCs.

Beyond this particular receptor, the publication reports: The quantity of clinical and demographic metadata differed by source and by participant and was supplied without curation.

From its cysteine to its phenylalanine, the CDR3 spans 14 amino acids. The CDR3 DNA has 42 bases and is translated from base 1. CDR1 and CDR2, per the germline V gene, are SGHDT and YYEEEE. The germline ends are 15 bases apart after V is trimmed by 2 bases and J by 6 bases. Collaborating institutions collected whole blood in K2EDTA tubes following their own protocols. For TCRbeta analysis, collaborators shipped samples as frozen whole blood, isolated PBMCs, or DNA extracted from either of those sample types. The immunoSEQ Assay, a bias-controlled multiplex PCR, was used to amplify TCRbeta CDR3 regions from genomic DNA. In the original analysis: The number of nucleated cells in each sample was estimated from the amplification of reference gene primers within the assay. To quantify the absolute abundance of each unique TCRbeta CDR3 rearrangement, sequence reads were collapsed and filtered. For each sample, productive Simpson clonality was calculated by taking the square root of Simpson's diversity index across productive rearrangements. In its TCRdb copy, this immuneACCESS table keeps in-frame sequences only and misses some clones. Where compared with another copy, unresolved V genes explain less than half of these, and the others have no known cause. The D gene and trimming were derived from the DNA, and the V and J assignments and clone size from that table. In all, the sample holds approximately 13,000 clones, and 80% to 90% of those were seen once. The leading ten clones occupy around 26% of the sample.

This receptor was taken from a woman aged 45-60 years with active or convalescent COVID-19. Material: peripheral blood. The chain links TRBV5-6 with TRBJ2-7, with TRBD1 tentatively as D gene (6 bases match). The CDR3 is CASSFSQGRREQYF. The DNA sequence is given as TGTGCCAGCAGCTTTTCACAGGGTCGGCGCGAGCAGTACTTC.